Below, 10 T cell receptor beta chains from the same sample are listed, as sequenced in a study of T cell repertoires in cytomegalovirus infection. TCRdb fed the reads into MiXCR, producing one record per CDR3 protein. The sample has fewer than 400,000 distinct CDR3 sequences, 15% to 20% seen once. Sequencing was performed on PBMCs. Receptors originate from a human donor in good health (CMV status not recorded). Some clones in this sample may be carry-over from other donors' samples.

This sequence joins TRBV6-2 or TRBV6-3 and TRBJ2-7; no clear D. Looked up from germline, CDR1 is MNHEY and CDR2 is SVGEGT. The germline V and J ends were trimmed by 4 bases and 3 bases, with 10 bases remaining between them. The CDR3 is 13 residues long. In nucleotides, the CDR3 is TGTGCCAGCAGTTTTCGGAATCACTACGAGCAGTACTTC. Its translation: CASSFRNHYEQYF.

This clonotype was recorded a few times. The chain couples TRBV6-2 or TRBV6-3 to TRBJ2-1; TRBD2 matches 14 bases. The length of the CDR3 is 17 residues. V shed 5 bases and J 7 bases; nucleotides not matched to a gene: 10. Germline CDR1 is MNHEY and CDR2 is SVGEGT. CDR3: CASSRLFGTSGSNEQFF. The CDR3 nucleotides read TGTGCCAGCAGTCGCCTATTTGGGACTAGCGGGAGTAATGAGCAGTTCTTC.

This clonotype was detected only once. A read error is possible here, since a much larger clone lies one base away. The CDR3 carries no conserved terminal phenylalanine or tryptophan, so it likely arises from a read error. J is TRBJ1-4 and V is TRBV12-3 or TRBV12-4; 10 nucleotides align to TRBD1. V trimming: 6 bases; J trimming: 7 bases; junction bases outside the gene matches: 5. This CDR3 comprises 14 residues. The CDR3 reads CASRRQGAVEKLFL. CDR3 bases: TGTGCCAGCAGGAGACAGGGGGCGGTTGAAAAACTGTTTCTT.

This clonotype has more than one count but fewer than ten. V usage is TRBV2 and J usage is TRBJ1-4; the match to TRBD1 covers 10 bases. The CDR3 covers 14 residues. Germline trimming cut 6 bases from V and 3 bases from J; bases unmatched to any gene: 1. CDR1 SNHLY and CDR2 FYNNEI come from the germline V gene. The CDR3 nucleotides read TGTGCCAGCAGAGGACAGGGGGCTAATGAAAAACTGTTTTTT. This codes for CASRGQGANEKLFF.

Written as DNA, the CDR3 is TGTGCCAGCAGCTACCAGGGGGGGAACTACTACGAGCAGTACTTC. Protein: CASSYQGGNYYEQYF. The rearrangement uses TRBV7-2 and TRBJ2-7, with D perhaps being TRBD1 or TRBD2 (7 bases each). Germline CDR1 SGHTA, CDR2 FQGNSA. The germline V and J ends were trimmed by 4 bases and 3 bases, with 16 bases remaining between them. The length of the CDR3 is 15 residues. Combining the CDR3 with reference TRBV7-2 and TRBJ2-7 gives the whole variable domain GAGVSQSPSNKVTEKGKDVELRCDPISGHTALYWYRQSLGQGLEFLIYFQGNSAPDKSGLPSDRFSAERTGGSVSTLTIQRTQQEDSAVYLCASSYQGGNYYEQYFGPGTRLTVT.

For this clonotype: This CDR3 is missing its conserved last phenylalanine or tryptophan, likely due to a read error. The chain couples TRBV7-2 to TRBJ2-2; TRBD2 aligns across 13 bases. Trimming removed 6 bases from V and 6 bases from J; junction bases left unmatched: 13. CDR3 size: 18 residues. Per germline, CDR1 SGHTA and CDR2 FQGNSA. The CDR3 nucleotides read TGTGCCAGCAGGGGTACCGGGACTAGCGGGATTTGGGCCGGGGAGCTGTTTTTG. It specifies CASRGTGTSGIWAGELFL.

This clonotype was recorded a few times. The chain has TRBV5-3 and TRBJ2-5; 8 positions match TRBD2. TRBV5-3 is annotated as an ORF whose role is uncertain. CDR3 length: 15 residues. The J segment lost 3 bases and the V segment lost 8 bases, leaving 12 bases of the junction unmatched. This CDR3 reads CASSTRTSREETQYF. The CDR3 nucleotides are TGTGCCAGCAGCACACGGACTAGCAGAGAAGAGACCCAGTACTTC.

This clonotype occurred a few times. The gene calls are TRBV28 and TRBJ2-1; 7 nucleotides align to TRBD1. The junction had 7 bases not matched to a gene; V was cut back by 5 bases and J by 0 bases. The CDR3 totals 16 residues. Germline V gene data show CDR1 as MDHEN and CDR2 as SYDVKM. CDR3 protein: CASSPNRGNSYNEQFF. In nucleotides, the CDR3 is TGTGCCAGCAGTCCAAACAGGGGCAACTCCTACAATGAGCAGTTCTTC.

This chain joins TRBV4-2 and TRBJ2-7, with 12 bases identical to TRBD2. CDR3 length equals 18 residues. CDR1 is LGHNA, CDR2 YNFKEQ, per germline. With V trimmed by 3 bases and J by 0 bases, 9 bases remained unmatched. CDR3 nucleotides: TGTGCCAGCAGCCAGAAGCATCCGACTAGCGGGAGCTCCTACGAGCAGTACTTC. Residues: CASSQKHPTSGSSYEQYF.

This clonotype was recorded many times. The CDR3 spells CASSLGGRNQPQHF. Written as DNA, the CDR3 is TGTGCCAGCAGCTTAGGTGGTAGGAATCAGCCCCAGCATTTT. V is TRBV7-6 and J is TRBJ1-5; D not certain. V lost 1 base to trimming and J lost 4 bases, with 8 bases between them. The CDR3 runs 14 residues. Germline CDR1 SGHVS, CDR2 FNYEAQ.